This T cell receptor beta chain was sequenced for a study of blood T cell repertoires in COVID-19. At the level of the study: The United States, Italy and Spain were the sources of the acute and convalescent COVID-19 samples. PBMCs, B-cell-depleted T cells, or T cells provided the cDNA or gDNA that made up the material.

Deletions cut 4 bases from V and 8 bases from J, with 15 bases between. Germline V gene data show CDR1 as SGHDT and CDR2 as YYEEEE. CDR3 length: 13 residues. Original methodology: Amplification from reference gene primers served as the basis for estimated nucleated cell counts. Libraries were prepared by immunoSEQ multiplex PCR; TCRdb keeps only in-frame clonotypes and omits some of them. The DNA gave D and trimming, while V, J and clone size come from that table. Of 280,000 or so clones in the sample, about 87% were seen once. The sequenced sample was peripheral blood. The sequence was collected from a woman in her 30s who had recovered from COVID-19. The V call is TRBV5-6, the J call TRBJ1-2, with D uncertain. The CDR3 sequence is CASSLGLESGYTF. DNA of the CDR3: TGTGCCAGCAGCCTGGGGTTGGAGAGCGGCTACACCTTC. Complete variable domain (other parts from reference TRBV5-6 and TRBJ1-2): DAGVTQSPTHLIKTRGQQVTLRCSPKSGHDTVSWYQQALGQGPQFIFQYYEEEERQRGNFPDRFSGHQFPNYSSELNVNALLLGDSALYLCASSLGLESGYTFGSGTRLTVV.